The 15 T cell receptor beta chains presented below share a single source sample, sequenced in a study of shared clonotypes between healthy human individuals. Here immunoSEQ multiplex PCR was the method, and the copy in TCRdb shows in-frame clones only, minus some. The repertoire holds about 2.4 million clones, with more than 90% as singletons. The sample consisted of naive CD4+ T cells sorted from blood. Specified subset: CD45RA+ positively selected. The receptors derive from a young man in good health.

The V and J genes are TRBV30 and TRBJ1-1; TRBD1 is a possible D gene (6 bases). The ends were cut back, 3 bases at V and 4 bases at J, with 12 bases in the middle. Germline loops: CDR1 GTSNPN, CDR2 SVGIG (reference sequence). The CDR3 loop spans 13 amino acids. This CDR3 reads CAWSGGGGTEAFF. CDR3 nucleotides: TGTGCCTGGAGCGGGGGAGGGGGCACTGAAGCTTTCTTT.

The V gene is TRBV7-2, the J gene TRBJ1-2; D not certain. The V end lost 5 bases, the J end lost 8 bases, and 6 bases lay between the germline ends. Germline CDR1 is SGHTA and CDR2 is FQGNSA. The length of the CDR3 is 10 residues. The CDR3 spells CASSLEGYTF. DNA of the CDR3: TGTGCCAGCAGCCTCGAGGGCTACACCTTC.

This clone appeared a single time. This chain joins TRBV4-3 and TRBJ1-1; possible D gene TRBD1, 5 bases. Germline V gene sequence: CDR1 LGHNA, CDR2 YSLEER. Trimming removed 1 base at V and 1 base at J, with 7 bases between. CDR3 length equals 14 residues. In DNA form, the CDR3 reads TGCGCCAGCAGCCAAGTAGGGGAGAACACTGAAGCTTTCTTT. This sequence encodes CASSQVGENTEAFF.

This chain connects TRBV6-5 to TRBJ2-1; possibly TRBD2 for D (5 bases). The CDR3 covers 15 residues. Germline V gene data show CDR1 as MNHEY and CDR2 as SVGAGI. The V end was cut by 2 bases, the J end by 0 bases, with 8 bases between. CDR3 sequence (DNA): TGTGCCAGCAGTTACGTGGGGAGCTCCTACAATGAGCAGTTCTTC. Translation: CASSYVGSSYNEQFF.

The gene calls are TRBV6-6 and TRBJ1-1, with a possible D match to TRBD1 (5 bases). Germline loops: CDR1 MNHNY, CDR2 SVGAGI (reference sequence). Trimming stripped 5 bases from V and 1 base from J, with 14 bases between. The CDR3 extends over 15 amino acids. Here the CDR3 DNA reads TGTGCCAGCAGTGATACCGGGACGAAGAACACTGAAGCTTTCTTT. This gives the protein CASSDTGTKNTEAFF.

The gene calls are TRBV19 and TRBJ2-6; possibly TRBD1 for D (5 bases). CDR1 LNHDA and CDR2 SQIVND come from the germline V gene (reference sequence). V lost 6 bases to trimming and J lost 0 bases, with 12 bases between them. This CDR3 is 16 amino acids long. The CDR3 bases are TGTGCCAGTAGCCCGGACAATCTCTCTGGGGCCAACGTCCTGACTTTC. This encodes CASSPDNLSGANVLTF.

This rearrangement joins TRBV27 to TRBJ1-6; D gene uncertain. CDR3 length equals 15 residues. Trimming left V 5 bases short and J 2 bases short, with 10 bases between. CDR1 MNHEY and CDR2 SMNVEV come from the germline V gene (reference sequence). The CDR3: CASSPGFPYNSPLHF. CDR3 nucleotides: TGTGCCAGCAGTCCTGGGTTTCCCTATAATTCACCCCTCCACTTT.

The V gene is TRBV5-4, the J gene TRBJ2-2; D gene uncertain. V lost 4 bases and J lost 4, with 11 bases in between. CDR1 and CDR2 from the germline V gene are SGHNT and YYREEE (reference sequence). There are 14 residues in the CDR3. CDR3 in DNA: TGTGCCAGCAGCGCCCCCGGGCGCACCGGGGAGCTGTTTTTT. Its translation: CASSAPGRTGELFF. Full variable domain (remainder filled in from reference TRBV5-4 and TRBJ2-2): ETGVTQSPTHLIKTRGQQVTLRCSSQSGHNTVSWYQQALGQGPQFIFQYYREEENGRGNFPPRFSGLQFPNYSSELNVNALELDDSALYLCASSAPGRTGELFFGEGSRLTVL.

With regard to this clone: This CDR3 is also generated by other DNA sequences in the sample. This chain connects TRBV30 to TRBJ2-5; D not certain. The germline V gene has CDR1 GTSNPN and CDR2 SVGIG (reference sequence). The CDR3 sequence is 13 residues long. V was cut by 0 bases and J by 1 base, with 6 bases left in between. The CDR3 DNA is TGTGCCTGGAGTGTACGCCTCCAAGAGACCCAGTACTTC. This sequence encodes CAWSVRLQETQYF.

This chain links TRBV5-1 with TRBJ1-4; D is undetermined. The CDR3 length is 15 residues. Germline CDR1 SGHRS, CDR2 YFSETQ. V lost 0 bases, J lost 4 bases, and 10 bases lay in between. DNA for the CDR3: TGCGCCAGCAGCTTGGCAGGTGCCATTAATGAAAAACTGTTTTTT. Its protein product is CASSLAGAINEKLFF.

The chain is built from TRBV29-1 and TRBJ2-3, with D hard to call. This CDR3 has 13 amino acids. Germline V gene data show CDR1 as SQVTM and CDR2 as ANQGSEA. Between the trimmed V and J ends, which lost 3 bases and 2 bases, there was a span of 9 bases. The CDR3 reads CSVEKDSTDTQYF. The CDR3 region has the DNA TGCAGCGTTGAGAAGGATTCCACAGATACGCAGTATTTT.

CDR3 residues: CASSQEEGTDEAFF. CDR3 in DNA: TGCGCCAGCAGCCAAGAAGAAGGGACAGATGAAGCTTTCTTT. V gene TRBV4-1 combines with J gene TRBJ1-1; TRBD1 aligns across 7 bases. The CDR3 has 14 residues. Germline CDR1 is MGHRA and CDR2 is YSYEKL. Trimming cost V 0 bases and J 7 bases; bases outside gene matches: 5.

This rearrangement joins TRBV19 to TRBJ1-4; no reliable D call. This CDR3 has 12 residues. Trimming stripped 5 bases from V and 6 bases from J, with 7 bases between. The germline V gene encodes CDR1 LNHDA and CDR2 SQIVND (reference sequence). The CDR3 sequence is CASSQPYEKLFF. CDR3 nucleotide sequence: TGTGCCAGTAGTCAACCGTATGAAAAACTGTTTTTT. Looking up the rest from reference TRBV19 and TRBJ1-4 gives the full variable domain: DGGITQSPKYLFRKEGQNVTLSCEQNLNHDAMYWYRQDPGQGLRLIYYSQIVNDFQKGDIAEGYSVSREKKESFPLTVTSAQKNPTAFYLCASSQPYEKLFFGSGTQLSVL.

In its sample, this clone was seen a few times. CDR3 in amino acids: CASSYSVRGQGYTF. The CDR3 nucleotides are TGTGCCAGCAGTTACTCAGTCAGGGGTCAGGGCTACACCTTC. The rearrangement links TRBV6-5 to TRBJ1-2; perhaps TRBD1 as D (6 bases). This CDR3 has 14 residues. The germline V and J ends were trimmed by 0 bases and 8 bases, with 13 bases remaining between them. CDR1 and CDR2 from the germline V gene are MNHEY and SVGAGI.

V is TRBV4-2 and J is TRBJ1-4; D possibly corresponds to TRBD1 (5 bases). The CDR3 has 15 amino acids. V shed 1 base and J shed 3 bases, with 9 bases lying between them. Germline V CDR1 and CDR2: LGHNA, YNFKEQ. The CDR3 nucleotides read TGTGCCAGCAGCCAAGTTGCAGGGCCTAATGAAAAACTGTTTTTT. Residues: CASSQVAGPNEKLFF.